The 32 T cell receptor beta chains below were found in one sample sequenced in a study of Ad26.COV2.S vaccination and SARS-CoV-2 variants. Repertoires were generated with immunoSEQ multiplex PCR, while TCRdb's copy carries only in-frame clones and drops some. The sample has hundreds of thousands of clones; 89% are singletons. Treatment defined: about 20 received Ad26.COV2.S at low or high dose, single or two shots; 5 received placebo; per-sample allocation not given. Sampling took place 63 days after the first vaccine or placebo injection. The input for sequencing was peripheral blood, taken in a trial of Ad26.COV2.S vaccine versus placebo. Receptors were obtained from a person aged 18-60 years who received the Ad26.COV2.S COVID-19 vaccine or a placebo.

The CDR3 bases are TGCAGTGCTAGTAGTGGGAATCCTAGAGGCTACACCTTC. Protein: CSASSGNPRGYTF. The J gene is TRBJ1-2, the V gene TRBV20-1; D gene ambiguous. V lost 3 bases and J lost 8, with 16 bases in between. Germline loops: CDR1 DFQATT, CDR2 SNEGSKA (reference sequence). CDR3 length equals 13 residues.

The rearrangement links TRBV11-3 to TRBJ2-7; 9 bases fit TRBD2. The germline CDR1 and CDR2 sequences are SGHNT and YENEEA. V lost 1 base, J lost 3 bases, and 7 bases stayed unmatched. This CDR3 has 16 amino acids. This CDR3 reads CASSLGPLTSGYEQYF. The CDR3 DNA reads TGTGCCAGCAGCTTAGGCCCGTTGACTAGCGGCTACGAGCAGTACTTC.

The chain uses TRBV18 and TRBJ2-3; D may match TRBD1 or TRBD2 (5 bases each). Per the germline V gene, CDR1 is KGHSH and CDR2 is LQKENI. The germline V and J ends were trimmed by 6 bases and 0 bases, with 19 bases remaining between them. This CDR3 is built from 17 residues. CDR3 loop: CASSRFPGTASTDTQYF. In DNA form, the CDR3 reads TGTGCCAGCTCGCGGTTTCCCGGGACGGCTAGCACAGATACGCAGTATTTT.

V usage is TRBV19 and J usage is TRBJ1-2; 10 bases fit TRBD1. The CDR3 covers 18 residues. Germline assignment: CDR1 LNHDA and CDR2 SQIVND (reference sequence). Trimming cost V 4 bases and J 4 bases; bases outside gene matches: 15. The CDR3 DNA reads TGTGCCAGTAGTAGGAAGGGAACCGGGACAGGGGATTTCTATGGCTACACCTTC. Protein: CASSRKGTGTGDFYGYTF. Full variable domain (missing parts from reference TRBV19 and TRBJ1-2): DGGITQSPKYLFRKEGQNVTLSCEQNLNHDAMYWYRQDPGQGLRLIYYSQIVNDFQKGDIAEGYSVSREKKESFPLTVTSAQKNPTAFYLCASSRKGTGTGDFYGYTFGSGTRLTVV.

The chain uses TRBV6-6 and TRBJ2-7; TRBD2 agrees at 8 bases. Germline CDR1 reads MNHNY; CDR2 reads SVGAGI (reference sequence). This CDR3 has 14 amino acids. Trimming removed 6 bases from V and 3 bases from J; junction bases left unmatched: 7. CDR3 DNA sequence: TGTGCCAGCAGGAAAACCGGGACTAGCTACGAGCAGTACTTC. Protein sequence: CASRKTGTSYEQYF.

The rearrangement joins TRBV27 to TRBJ1-2; 7 nucleotides line up with TRBD1. The CDR3 totals 16 residues. Germline-derived CDR1 and CDR2 are MNHEY and SMNVEV (reference sequence). Trimming took 4 bases from V and 5 from J; bases not matched to a gene: 13. The CDR3 DNA is TGTGCCAGCAGTTCCCTCGGACAGGTTGGGGGGTATGGCTACACCTTC. Amino acids: CASSSLGQVGGYGYTF.

This rearrangement joins TRBV11-3 to TRBJ2-1, with D possibly matching TRBD2 (5 bases). Trimming left V 4 bases short and J 1 base short, with 11 bases between. The CDR3 has 15 amino acids. From germline, CDR1 is SGHNT and CDR2 YENEEA. This CDR3 is CASSSGIRSYNEQFF. Written as DNA, the CDR3 is TGTGCCAGCAGCTCCGGGATTCGATCCTACAATGAGCAGTTCTTC.

This clone was seen only a few times. The V call is TRBV19, the J call TRBJ2-1; D is perhaps TRBD2 (6 bases). Trimming shortened V by 1 base and J by 9 bases, and 19 bases separated the two germline ends. The CDR3 totals 16 residues. Germline V gene lookup returns CDR1 LNHDA and CDR2 SQIVND (reference sequence). CDR3 DNA: TGTGCCAGTAGTATAGGGCGGAGGGAGCAGAACCTTGAGCAGTTCTTC. Encoded protein: CASSIGRREQNLEQFF.

V gene TRBV2 combines with J gene TRBJ1-3; D is perhaps TRBD1 (6 bases). The CDR3 covers 13 residues. Trimming removed 9 bases at V and 4 bases at J, with 13 bases between. The V gene's germline CDR1 is SNHLY and CDR2 FYNNEI. The CDR3 spells CASRGGSGNTIYF. The CDR3 DNA reads as TGTGCCAGTAGGGGGGGGTCCGGAAACACCATATATTTT.

J is TRBJ1-2 and V is TRBV7-2, with D perhaps matching TRBD1 (5 bases). The CDR3 totals 13 residues. Trimming took 3 bases from V and 4 from J, leaving 9 bases between them. Germline loops: CDR1 SGHTA, CDR2 FQGNSA. CDR3 residues: CASSFRQIYGYTF. In DNA, the CDR3 is TGTGCCAGCAGCTTTAGACAGATCTATGGCTACACCTTC.

This chain connects TRBV19 to TRBJ2-1; D perhaps matches TRBD1 (5 bases). The CDR3 totals 15 residues. V was cut by 1 base and J by 0 bases, with 7 bases left in between. CDR1 is LNHDA, CDR2 SQIVND, per germline (reference sequence). CDR3 residues: CASSIGQSSYNEQFF. The CDR3, as DNA: TGTGCCAGTAGTATAGGACAGAGCTCCTACAATGAGCAGTTCTTC.

This clone was counted a single time. The rearrangement links TRBV18 to TRBJ2-7; 8 bases are shared with TRBD2. CDR3 length: 15 amino acids. Germline V gives CDR1 KGHSH, CDR2 LQKENI. The junction had 8 bases not matched to a gene; V was cut back by 6 bases and J by 1 base. The CDR3, as DNA: TGTGCCAGCTCCCCCGGGGGGGGCCCATCCTACGAGCAGTACTTC. This sequence encodes CASSPGGGPSYEQYF.

The CDR3 sequence is CASSTRDRAYEQYF. Here the CDR3 DNA reads TGTGCCAGTAGTACCCGGGACAGGGCCTACGAGCAGTACTTC. This chain uses TRBV19 with TRBJ2-7; TRBD1 matches 9 bases. The CDR3 has 14 residues. V trimming: 4 bases; J trimming: 2 bases; junction bases outside the gene matches: 3. Germline assignment: CDR1 LNHDA and CDR2 SQIVND (reference sequence).

The genes are TRBV5-6 and TRBJ1-4; 7 bases are shared with TRBD1. Germline values: CDR1 SGHDT, CDR2 YYEEEE. The CDR3 runs to 15 residues. The J segment lost 8 bases and the V segment lost 3 bases, leaving 10 bases of the junction unmatched. In nucleotides, the CDR3 is TGTGCCAGCAGCTCTCGACAGGGACTTTGGGAAAAACTGTTTTTT. It specifies CASSSRQGLWEKLFF. Looking up the rest from reference TRBV5-6 and TRBJ1-4 gives the full variable domain: DAGVTQSPTHLIKTRGQQVTLRCSPKSGHDTVSWYQQALGQGPQFIFQYYEEEERQRGNFPDRFSGHQFPNYSSELNVNALLLGDSALYLCASSSRQGLWEKLFFGSGTQLSVL.

This clone showed up just once. J is TRBJ2-5 and V is TRBV5-5; D is ambiguous. Germline V gene data show CDR1 as SGHKS and CDR2 as YYEKEE (reference sequence). The CDR3 runs 13 residues. The V end was cut by 7 bases, the J end by 0 bases, with 10 bases between. The chain's CDR3 is CASSKKYQETQYF. The CDR3 DNA reads TGTGCCAGCTCAAAAAAGTACCAAGAGACCCAGTACTTC.

This chain uses TRBV6-5 with TRBJ2-7; TRBD2 matches at 9 bases. The germline gives CDR1 MNHEY, CDR2 SVGAGI. After removal of 8 bases from V and 2 bases from J, the junction contained 7 bases not matched to a gene. The CDR3 has 14 residues. The CDR3 DNA sequence: TGTGCCAGCGGGGGAGCGGGAGGCACCTACGAGCAGTACTTC. Encoded protein: CASGGAGGTYEQYF.

This rearrangement joins TRBV27 to TRBJ2-1; a possible D gene is TRBD2 (6 bases). Germline V gene lookup returns CDR1 MNHEY and CDR2 SMNVEV (reference sequence). The V end lost 10 bases, the J end lost 0 bases, and 13 bases lay between the germline ends. CDR3 length equals 14 residues. The CDR3 spells CATHGGGSYNEQFF. Here the CDR3 DNA reads TGTGCCACCCACGGGGGTGGCTCCTACAATGAGCAGTTCTTC.

The V call is TRBV5-1, the J call TRBJ2-3; no clear D. The germline V and J ends were trimmed by 1 base and 4 bases, with 16 bases remaining between them. CDR1 and CDR2 (germline): SGHRS, YFSETQ. The CDR3 sequence is 16 residues long. The chain's CDR3 is CASSLSLFTHSDTQYF. DNA for the CDR3: TGCGCCAGCAGCTTGAGTCTATTTACCCATTCAGATACGCAGTATTTT.

The rearrangement joins TRBV30 to TRBJ2-7; 12 bases agree with TRBD2. Germline CDR1 is GTSNPN and CDR2 is SVGIG (reference sequence). This CDR3 is built from 14 residues. J was trimmed by 4 bases and V by 1 base; bases with no gene match: 2. CDR3 amino acids: CAWSGTSGAYEQYF. As DNA, the CDR3 is TGTGCCTGGAGTGGGACTAGCGGGGCTTACGAGCAGTACTTC.

The V call is TRBV24-1, the J call TRBJ1-5; weak D call: TRBD1 (6 bases). Germline CDR1 KGHDR, CDR2 SFDVKD. The CDR3 extends over 16 amino acids. V lost 0 bases and J lost 1, with 9 bases in between. CDR3 nucleotides: TGTGCCACCAGTGATTTGAAGGGGGTCAGCAATCAGCCCCAGCATTTT. This sequence encodes CATSDLKGVSNQPQHF.

The chain employs TRBV7-8 and TRBJ2-3, with 10 nucleotides matching TRBD2. V was pared by 3 bases and J by 2 bases, with 5 bases of the junction left unmatched. This CDR3 comprises 16 residues. The germline V gene has CDR1 SGHVS and CDR2 FQNEAQ. CDR3 DNA sequence: TGTGCCAGCAGCTTCCTAGCGGGAGCCGACACAGATACGCAGTATTTT. Translated: CASSFLAGADTDTQYF.

The rearrangement uses TRBV11-2 and TRBJ2-7; 10 bases are a match to TRBD2. In germline, CDR1 is SGHAT, CDR2 FQNNGV. The junction had 7 bases not matched to a gene; V was cut back by 2 bases and J by 6 bases. There are 15 residues in the CDR3. Here the CDR3 reads CASSLIPSGRTEQYF. CDR3 DNA sequence: TGTGCCAGCAGCTTAATCCCTAGCGGGAGAACCGAGCAGTACTTC.

This clone was found once. The rearrangement joins TRBV2 to TRBJ2-7; no reliable D call. V lost 4 bases, J lost 0 bases, and 10 bases lay in between. The CDR3 is made up of 14 amino acids. Germline lookup yields CDR1 SNHLY and CDR2 FYNNEI. This CDR3 reads CASSVGSSSYEQYF. For the CDR3, the DNA is TGTGCCAGCAGTGTGGGCAGTAGCTCCTACGAGCAGTACTTC.

The chain combines TRBV3-1 (or the pseudogene TRBV3-2) with TRBJ2-7; the match to TRBD2 covers 7 bases. Germline CDR1 and CDR2: LGHDT and YNNKEL (reference sequence). The CDR3 consists of 13 residues. The J segment lost 5 bases and the V segment lost 4 bases, leaving 5 bases of the junction unmatched. The CDR3 protein is CASSPPGGDEQYF. CDR3 coding DNA: TGTGCCAGCAGCCCCCCGGGAGGAGACGAGCAGTACTTC.

The rearrangement links TRBV9 to TRBJ2-3; D perhaps matches TRBD1 (6 bases). Trimming left V 2 bases short and J 2 bases short, with 12 bases between. The germline V gene encodes CDR1 SGDLS and CDR2 YYNGEE. This CDR3 is built from 15 residues. The CDR3 protein is CASSVAGASTDTQYF. The CDR3 DNA sequence: TGTGCCAGCAGCGTGGCAGGGGCTTCCACAGATACGCAGTATTTT.

The chain carries TRBV4-3 and TRBJ2-3; unclear D gene. This CDR3 region has 15 residues. Germline V gene sequence: CDR1 LGHNA, CDR2 YSLEER. Trimming left V 0 bases short and J 0 bases short, with 7 bases between. The CDR3 here is CASSQDLPSTDTQYF. The CDR3 coding sequence is TGCGCCAGCAGCCAAGATTTACCCAGCACAGATACGCAGTATTTT.

This clone has only one observation. The rearrangement uses TRBV3-1 (or the pseudogene TRBV3-2) and TRBJ2-5, with 9 bases that match TRBD1. The CDR3 runs 18 residues. After removal of 3 bases from V and 5 bases from J, the junction contained 16 bases not matched to a gene. Germline loops: CDR1 LGHDT, CDR2 YNNKEL (reference sequence). As DNA, the CDR3 is TGTGCCAGCAGCCACAACCCTTCACCGGGACAGGGTCACGAGACCCAGTACTTC. Translating it yields CASSHNPSPGQGHETQYF.

The chain is built from TRBV7-8 and TRBJ2-5, with D possibly TRBD1 on 5 matching bases. The V end was cut by 5 bases, the J end by 0 bases, with 16 bases between. Germline V gene lookup returns CDR1 SGHVS and CDR2 FQNEAQ. The CDR3 sequence is 16 residues long. In DNA, the CDR3 is TGTGCCAGCAGCCGACCCCAAAAGACAGACCAAGAGACCCAGTACTTC. It translates to CASSRPQKTDQETQYF.

J is TRBJ2-3 and V is TRBV5-1; D possibly corresponds to TRBD2 (7 bases). V was pared by 1 base and J by 4 bases, with 13 bases between. CDR1 SGHRS and CDR2 YFSETQ come from the germline V gene. The CDR3 consists of 15 residues. For the CDR3, the DNA is TGCGCCAGCAGCTTGTTACAGGGAGGGTCAGATACGCAGTATTTT. It encodes CASSLLQGGSDTQYF.

The chain employs TRBV4-3 and TRBJ1-3; D unclear. V lost 0 bases, J lost 4 bases, and 19 bases lay in between. The CDR3 is 18 amino acids. Germline-derived CDR1 and CDR2 are LGHNA and YSLEER. CDR3 residues: CASSQELALGPFGNTIYF. CDR3 DNA sequence: TGCGCCAGCAGCCAAGAATTGGCACTGGGCCCCTTCGGAAACACCATATATTTT.

The rearrangement links TRBV5-4 to TRBJ2-7; 8 positions agree with TRBD1. The J segment lost 1 base and the V segment lost 4 bases, leaving 7 bases of the junction unmatched. Germline CDR1 and CDR2: SGHNT and YYREEE (reference sequence). CDR3 length: 15 residues. CDR3 DNA: TGTGCCAGCAGCCCTGGTGGGACAGGTTCCTACGAGCAGTACTTC. Translated, it gives CASSPGGTGSYEQYF.

The chain combines TRBV7-2 with TRBJ1-1; D remains ambiguous. Germline-derived CDR1 and CDR2 are SGHTA and FQGNSA. Trimming stripped 5 bases from V and 0 bases from J, with 7 bases between. This CDR3 is 13 amino acids long. The CDR3 DNA reads as TGTGCCAGCAGCGTCCAGGTGAACACTGAAGCTTTCTTT. This translates into CASSVQVNTEAFF.